The sequence of this T cell receptor beta chain was determined in a study of blood T cells in healthy people across ages. Whole-study findings and limits: Relative to aged donors, long-lived donors carried more naive CD4+ cells and displayed higher diversity. Unsorted PBMCs blocked a conclusive comparison of naive and antigen-experienced cells.

Note on this clonotype: What it binds is unknown.

The CDR3 totals 14 residues. Per germline, CDR1 DFQATT and CDR2 SNEGSKA (reference sequence). J gave up 0 bases and V 4 bases, and 4 bases lay outside the gene matches. A sample-barcoded 5' primer and a J-beta primer mix were used in a second PCR of about 7 to 12 cycles. With 12 random nucleotides, a template-switch adaptor tagged each individual cDNA molecule. TCRdb re-called the 5' RACE reads with MiXCR, one entry per CDR3 protein. Among 1,500,000 or so distinct CDR3 sequences listed, approximately 63% were seen once. Healthy Caucasian individuals from Russia aged roughly 6 to 90 were enrolled as donors.

The chain links TRBV20-1 to TRBJ2-7, with 9 positions matching TRBD2. Sequencing used blood. The sequence was collected from a man younger than 35 in good health. The DNA for the CDR3 is TGCAGTGCTACCCTTAGCGGGAGCTCCTACGAGCAGTACTTC. Amino acid sequence: CSATLSGSSYEQYF.